This TCR beta chain comes out of a study of CD8 T cells in ankylosing spondylitis. Study-wide findings and caveats: Clones linked to the disease showed a CD8+ phenotype. They occurred at relatively low frequencies in peripheral blood. Typical of ankylosing spondylitis blood, it appeared, was a TCR beta motif of roughly eight highly homologous variants. Reportedly, matched ankylosing spondylitis synovial fluid was significantly enriched for disease-linked clones.

The CDR3 has 14 amino acids. The V and J ends lost 6 bases and 0 bases respectively, with 12 bases between them. CDR1 and CDR2 (germline): DFQATT, SNEGSKA (reference sequence). Each CDR3 protein is one row after TCRdb ran MiXCR on the 5' RACE reads. The data contain hundreds of thousands of distinct CDR3 sequences, approximately 12% of them singletons. This clonotype came up many times. The antigen is undetermined. This clonotype was obtained from a male donor with ankylosing spondylitis. The chain joins TRBV20-1 to TRBJ2-4; a weak D match, TRBD2 (6 bases). Source material: blood, either unsorted or a sorted T cell fraction (not recorded which). The CDR3 coding sequence is TGCAGTGCAAGAAGGGACTTAGCCAAAAACATTCAGTACTTC. It translates to CSARRDLAKNIQYF.